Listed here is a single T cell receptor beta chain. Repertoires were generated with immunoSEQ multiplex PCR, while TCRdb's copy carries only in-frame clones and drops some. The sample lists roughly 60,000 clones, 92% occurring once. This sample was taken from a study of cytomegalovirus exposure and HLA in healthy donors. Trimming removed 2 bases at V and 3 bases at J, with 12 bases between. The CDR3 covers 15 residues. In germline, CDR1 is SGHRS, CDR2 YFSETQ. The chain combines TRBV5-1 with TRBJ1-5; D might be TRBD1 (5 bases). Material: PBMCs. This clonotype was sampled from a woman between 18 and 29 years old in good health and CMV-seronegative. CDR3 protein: CASSLVGDYNQPQHF. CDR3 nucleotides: TGCGCCAGCAGCTTAGTAGGGGACTACAATCAGCCCCAGCATTTT.